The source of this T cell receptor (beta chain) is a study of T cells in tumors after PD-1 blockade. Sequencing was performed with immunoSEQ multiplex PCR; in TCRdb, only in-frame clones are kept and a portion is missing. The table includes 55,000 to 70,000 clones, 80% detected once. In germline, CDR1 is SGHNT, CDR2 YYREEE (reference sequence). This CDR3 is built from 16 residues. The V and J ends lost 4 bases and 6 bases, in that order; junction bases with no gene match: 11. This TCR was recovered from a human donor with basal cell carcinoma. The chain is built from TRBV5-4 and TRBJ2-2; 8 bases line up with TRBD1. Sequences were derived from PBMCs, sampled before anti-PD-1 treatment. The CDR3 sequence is CASSPERDRWSGELFF. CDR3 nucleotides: TGTGCCAGCAGCCCCGAACGGGACAGGTGGTCCGGGGAGCTGTTTTTT.